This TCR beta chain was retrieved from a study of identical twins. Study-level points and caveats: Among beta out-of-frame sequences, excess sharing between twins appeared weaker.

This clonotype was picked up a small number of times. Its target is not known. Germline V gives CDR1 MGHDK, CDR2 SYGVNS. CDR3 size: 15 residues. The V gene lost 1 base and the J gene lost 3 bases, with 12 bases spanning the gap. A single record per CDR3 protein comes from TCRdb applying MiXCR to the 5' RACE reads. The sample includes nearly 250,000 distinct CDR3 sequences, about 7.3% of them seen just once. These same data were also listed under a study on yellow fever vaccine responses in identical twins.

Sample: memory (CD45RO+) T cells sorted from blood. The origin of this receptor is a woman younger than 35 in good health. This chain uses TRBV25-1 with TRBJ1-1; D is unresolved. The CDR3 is CASSESGQVDTEAFF. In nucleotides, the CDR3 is TGTGCCAGCAGTGAATCTGGGCAGGTCGACACTGAAGCTTTCTTT.